Presented here are 5 T cell receptor beta chains from one specimen sequenced in a study of T cells in Graves' hyperthyroidism and ophthalmopathy (dated by TCRdb to the late 2010s). To prepare the library, multiplex PCR was applied. Sequencing took place on an Illumina HiSeq 2000. The TCR beta CDR3 regions were amplified from RNA transcripts. For the first round of RT-PCR on the TCR CDR3, the HTBI primer set was used together with the Qiagen OneStep RT-PCR kit. Clones were called with MiXCR by TCRdb after fastp trimmed the public reads at Q25, and only in-frame beta chains were retained. Merged by CDR3 protein, the rows form single entries marked with the most common genes and DNA. Recorded for this sample are 550,000 to 700,000 distinct CDR3 sequences; 46% of them occurred a single time. Roughly 19% of the sample is in the top ten clones. The source material was peripheral blood or thyroid tissue (not recorded which). These receptors were collected from an adult woman with Graves' disease, either hyperthyroidism or ophthalmopathy (not recorded which).

In its sample, this clonotype was seen many times. The V and J genes are TRBV14 and TRBJ2-2; D unresolved. The CDR3 sequence is 15 residues long. In germline, CDR1 is SGHDN, CDR2 FVKESK. The V and J ends lost 1 base and 4 bases respectively, with 10 bases between them. In DNA, the CDR3 is TGTGCCAGCAGCCAAGGGCGGCTACTCACCGGGGAGCTGTTTTTT. Its translation is CASSQGRLLTGELFF.

The chain uses TRBV2 and TRBJ1-1; 11 bases are shared with TRBD1. The junction had 8 bases not matched to a gene; V was cut back by 6 bases and J by 5 bases. This CDR3 contains 15 residues. CDR1 is SNHLY, CDR2 FYNNEI, per germline. CDR3 in DNA: TGTGCCAGCAGACGACCGGGACAGGGGGGAACTGAAGCTTTCTTT. Translated, it gives CASRRPGQGGTEAFF.

This clonotype was seen repeatedly, ten times or more. V is TRBV6-5 and J is TRBJ1-4; 8 bases are shared with TRBD1. This CDR3 is built from 15 residues. CDR1 and CDR2 from the germline V gene are MNHEY and SVGAGI. V trimming: 2 bases; J trimming: 7 bases; junction bases outside the gene matches: 6. In nucleotides, the CDR3 is TGTGCCAGCAGTTACGAAGGGACAGGCACTGAAAAACTGTTTTTT. Translating gives CASSYEGTGTEKLFF.

This clonotype has ten or more counts. The chain is built from TRBV7-3 and TRBJ2-7, with a tentative D call TRBD2 (6 bases). Germline CDR1 SGHTA, CDR2 FQGTGA. The CDR3 totals 15 residues. V lost 5 bases to trimming and J lost 6 bases, with 20 bases between them. This CDR3 is CASSLTSHQGTEQYF. In DNA form, the CDR3 reads TGTGCCAGCAGCCTGACTAGTCATCAAGGAACCGAGCAGTACTTC.

This clonotype has just a few counts. For the CDR3, the DNA is TGTGCCAGTAGGGGGACATCTTTTCCCCAGCATTTT. It specifies CASRGTSFPQHF. The chain recombines TRBV19 with TRBJ1-5; tentative D call: TRBD1 (6 bases). CDR3 length equals 12 residues. V dropped 6 bases and J dropped 10 bases, with 13 bases sitting between them. CDR1 is LNHDA, CDR2 SQIVND, per germline (reference sequence).